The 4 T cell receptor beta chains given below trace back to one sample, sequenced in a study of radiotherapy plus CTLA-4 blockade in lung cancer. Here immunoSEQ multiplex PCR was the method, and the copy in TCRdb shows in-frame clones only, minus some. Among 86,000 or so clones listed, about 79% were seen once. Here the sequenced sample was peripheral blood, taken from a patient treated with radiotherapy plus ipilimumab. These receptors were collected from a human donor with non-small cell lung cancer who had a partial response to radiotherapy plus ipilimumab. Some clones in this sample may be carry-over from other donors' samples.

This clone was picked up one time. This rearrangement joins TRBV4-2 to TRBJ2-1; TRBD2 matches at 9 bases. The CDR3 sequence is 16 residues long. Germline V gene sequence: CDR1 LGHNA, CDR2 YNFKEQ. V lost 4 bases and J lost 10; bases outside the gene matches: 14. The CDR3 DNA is TGTGCCAGCAGCCTTTCCGCATTAGCGGGGGAAGGGGAGCAGTTCTTC. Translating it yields CASSLSALAGEGEQFF.

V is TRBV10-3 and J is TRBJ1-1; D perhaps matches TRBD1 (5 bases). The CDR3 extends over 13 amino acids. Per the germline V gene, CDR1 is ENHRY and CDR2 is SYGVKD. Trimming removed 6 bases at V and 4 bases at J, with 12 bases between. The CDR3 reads CAISLGGGTEAFF. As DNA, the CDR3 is TGTGCCATCAGCCTGGGGGGAGGCACTGAAGCTTTCTTT.

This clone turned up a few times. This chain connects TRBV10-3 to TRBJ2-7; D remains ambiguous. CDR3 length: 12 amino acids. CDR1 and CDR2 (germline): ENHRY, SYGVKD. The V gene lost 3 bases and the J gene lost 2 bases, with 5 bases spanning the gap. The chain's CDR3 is CAISDNAYEQYF. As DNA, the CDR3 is TGTGCCATCAGTGATAATGCCTACGAGCAGTACTTC.

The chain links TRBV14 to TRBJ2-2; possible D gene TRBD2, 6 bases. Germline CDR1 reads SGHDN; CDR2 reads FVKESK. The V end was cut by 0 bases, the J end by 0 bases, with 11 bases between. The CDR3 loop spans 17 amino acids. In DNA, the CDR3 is TGTGCCAGCAGCCAAGATGGGAGGAAGACGAACACCGGGGAGCTGTTTTTT. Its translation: CASSQDGRKTNTGELFF.